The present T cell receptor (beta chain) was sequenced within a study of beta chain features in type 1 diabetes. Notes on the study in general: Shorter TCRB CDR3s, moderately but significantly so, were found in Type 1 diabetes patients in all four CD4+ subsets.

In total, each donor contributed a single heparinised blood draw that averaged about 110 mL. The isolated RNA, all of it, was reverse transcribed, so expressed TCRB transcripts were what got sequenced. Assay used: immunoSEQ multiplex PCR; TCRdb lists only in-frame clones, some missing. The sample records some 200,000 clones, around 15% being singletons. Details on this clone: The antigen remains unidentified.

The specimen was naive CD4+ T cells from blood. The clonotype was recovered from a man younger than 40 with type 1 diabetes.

The CDR3 protein is CSVGLGGYTF. The CDR3, as DNA: TGCAGCGTTGGACTAGGGGGCTACACCTTC. This chain links TRBV29-1 with TRBJ1-2; D is undetermined. The CDR3 is made up of 10 amino acids. Germline V gene lookup returns CDR1 SQVTM and CDR2 ANQGSEA. The V end was cut by 4 bases, the J end by 8 bases, with 8 bases between.